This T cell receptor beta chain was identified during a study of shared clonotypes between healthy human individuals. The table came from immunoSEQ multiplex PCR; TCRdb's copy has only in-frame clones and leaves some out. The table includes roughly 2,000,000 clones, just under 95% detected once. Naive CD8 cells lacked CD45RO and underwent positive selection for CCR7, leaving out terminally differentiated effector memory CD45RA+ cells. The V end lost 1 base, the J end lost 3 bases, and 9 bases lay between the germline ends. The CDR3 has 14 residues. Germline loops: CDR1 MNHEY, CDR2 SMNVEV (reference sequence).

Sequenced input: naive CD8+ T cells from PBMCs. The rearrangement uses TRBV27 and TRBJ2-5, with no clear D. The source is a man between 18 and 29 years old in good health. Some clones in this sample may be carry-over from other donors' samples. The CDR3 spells CASSLYNNKETQYF. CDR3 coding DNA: TGTGCCAGCAGTTTATACAACAATAAAGAGACCCAGTACTTC.